This T cell receptor beta chain was observed in a study of beta chain features in type 1 diabetes. Sequencing targeted expressed TCRB transcripts, as all isolated RNA had been reverse transcribed. Sequencing was performed with immunoSEQ multiplex PCR; in TCRdb, only in-frame clones are kept and a portion is missing. Of a few hundred thousand clones in the sample, about 26% were seen once. V was clipped by 7 bases and J by 3 bases; unmatched bases: 1. Germline CDR1 SQVTM, CDR2 ANQGSEA. The CDR3 totals 12 residues. The origin of this receptor is a man aged 25 to 45 in good health. The rearrangement uses TRBV29-1 and TRBJ2-3; 10 positions agree with TRBD1. What was sequenced was central memory CD4+ T cells from blood. CDR3 bases: TGCAGCGGACAGGGGGCGACAGATACGCAGTATTTT. Residues: CSGQGATDTQYF.